Listed below are T cell receptor beta chains from one sample, sequenced in a study of cytomegalovirus exposure and HLA in healthy donors. Sequenced by immunoSEQ multiplex PCR; TCRdb stores in-frame clones only, minus some. The table shows more than 110,000 clones, with around 80% occurring only once. Sequencing was done on a sample of PBMCs. Receptor source: a man aged 25-45 years in good health and CMV-seronegative. CDR3s leave out the opening cysteine and the closing phenylalanine or tryptophan. Each record gives: D gene, V gene, CDR3 protein. D genes are given only for firm matches.

>.|TRBV15
ATSRTWNTGKETQY
>TRBD1|TRBV6-1
ASSEGGTGGLYEQY
>.|TRBV30
AWEHRVVGEKLF
>TRBD1|TRBV5-1
ASSLSGDRGVGEQY
>.|TRBV2
ASSELAGTGAF
>TRBD2|TRBV4-2
ASSQDTGGPGNEQF
>.|TRBV6-5
ASSYTAELTDTQY
>.|TRBV5-1
ASSLGDKSYEQY
>TRBD1|TRBV5-1
ASSPPRTGVTEAF
>TRBD1|TRBV6-5
ASSYSNSGGRETQY
>TRBD1|TRBV7-9
ASRAGTANSYEQY
>.|TRBV25-1
ASTQGPEAF
>TRBD2|TRBV9
ASSPIGLAGGETQY
>.|TRBV6-6
ASSNTPIEEQY
>.|TRBV30
AWTRGSNTEAF
>TRBD2|TRBV14
ASSQPGLAVQETQY
>.|TRBV7-3
ASSVQRGLNNEQF